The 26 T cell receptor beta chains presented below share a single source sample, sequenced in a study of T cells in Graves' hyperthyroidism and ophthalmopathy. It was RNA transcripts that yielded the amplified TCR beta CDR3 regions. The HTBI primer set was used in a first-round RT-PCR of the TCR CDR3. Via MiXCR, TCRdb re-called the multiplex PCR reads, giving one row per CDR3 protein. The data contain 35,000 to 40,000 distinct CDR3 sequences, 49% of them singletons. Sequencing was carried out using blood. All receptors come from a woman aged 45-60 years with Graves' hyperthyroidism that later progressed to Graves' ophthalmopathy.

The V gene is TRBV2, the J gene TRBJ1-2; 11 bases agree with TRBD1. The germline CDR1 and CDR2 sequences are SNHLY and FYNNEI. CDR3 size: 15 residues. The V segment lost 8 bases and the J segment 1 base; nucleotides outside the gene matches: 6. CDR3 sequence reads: CASWADRGHNYGYTF. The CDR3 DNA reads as TGTGCCAGCTGGGCGGACAGGGGGCATAACTATGGCTACACCTTC.

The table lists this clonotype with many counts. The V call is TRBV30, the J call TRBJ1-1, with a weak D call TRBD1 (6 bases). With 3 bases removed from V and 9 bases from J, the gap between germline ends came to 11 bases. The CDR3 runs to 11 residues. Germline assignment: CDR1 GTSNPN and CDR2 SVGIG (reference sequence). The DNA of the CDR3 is TGTGCCTGGAGGAGGGGGTATCAAGCTTTCTTT. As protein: CAWRRGYQAFF.

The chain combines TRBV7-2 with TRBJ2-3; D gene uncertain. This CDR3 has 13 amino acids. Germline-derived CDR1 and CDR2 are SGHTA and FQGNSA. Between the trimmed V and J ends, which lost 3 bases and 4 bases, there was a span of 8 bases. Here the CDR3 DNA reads TGTGCCAGCAGCTTCCTCCCAGCAGATACGCAGTATTTT. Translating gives CASSFLPADTQYF.

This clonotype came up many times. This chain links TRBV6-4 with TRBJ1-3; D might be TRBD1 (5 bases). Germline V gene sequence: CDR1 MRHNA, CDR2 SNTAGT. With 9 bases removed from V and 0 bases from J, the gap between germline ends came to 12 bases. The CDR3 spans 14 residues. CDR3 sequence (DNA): TGTGCCAGTAAAGAAGACAGCTCTGGAAACACCATATATTTT. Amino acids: CASKEDSSGNTIYF.

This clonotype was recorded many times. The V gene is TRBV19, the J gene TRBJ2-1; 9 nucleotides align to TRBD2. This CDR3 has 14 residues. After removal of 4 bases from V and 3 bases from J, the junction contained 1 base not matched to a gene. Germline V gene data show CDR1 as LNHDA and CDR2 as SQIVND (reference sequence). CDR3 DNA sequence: TGTGCCAGTAGTAGACTAGCGGACTACAATGAGCAGTTCTTC. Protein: CASSRLADYNEQFF.

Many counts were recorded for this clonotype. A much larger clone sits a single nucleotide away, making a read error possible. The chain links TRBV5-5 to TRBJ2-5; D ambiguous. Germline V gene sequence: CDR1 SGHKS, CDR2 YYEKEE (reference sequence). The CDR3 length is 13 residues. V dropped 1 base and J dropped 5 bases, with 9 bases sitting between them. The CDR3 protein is CASSLSGAETQYF. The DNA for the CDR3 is TGTGCCAGCAGCTTGTCGGGTGCGGAGACCCAGTACTTC. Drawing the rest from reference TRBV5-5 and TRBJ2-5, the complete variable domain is DAGVTQSPTHLIKTRGQQVTLRCSPISGHKSVSWYQQVLGQGPQFIFQYYEKEERGRGNFPDRFSARQFPNYSSELNVNALLLGDSALYLCASSLSGAETQYFGPGTRLLVL.

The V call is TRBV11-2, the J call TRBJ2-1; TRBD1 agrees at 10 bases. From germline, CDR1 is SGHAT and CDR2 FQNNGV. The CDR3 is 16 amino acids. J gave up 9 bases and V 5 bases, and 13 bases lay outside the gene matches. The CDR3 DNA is TGTGCCAGCAGCCTCAGATGGGACAGGGGTGTGGGTGAGCAGTTCTTC. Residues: CASSLRWDRGVGEQFF.

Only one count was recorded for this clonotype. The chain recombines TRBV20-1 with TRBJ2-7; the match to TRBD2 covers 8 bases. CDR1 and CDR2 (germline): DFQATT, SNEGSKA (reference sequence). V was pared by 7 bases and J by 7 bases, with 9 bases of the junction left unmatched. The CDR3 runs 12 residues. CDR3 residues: CSVRRGGREQYF. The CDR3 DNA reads TGCAGTGTCAGACGGGGGGGTAGGGAGCAGTACTTC.

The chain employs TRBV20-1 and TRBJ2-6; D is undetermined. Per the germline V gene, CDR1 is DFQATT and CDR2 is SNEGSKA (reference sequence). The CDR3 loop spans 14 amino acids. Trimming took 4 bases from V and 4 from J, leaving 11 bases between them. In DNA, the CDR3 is TGCAGTGCTAACCACCCTAGGGGGGCCAACGTCCTGACTTTC. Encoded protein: CSANHPRGANVLTF.

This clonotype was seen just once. The CDR3: CASSQDASKYSGRAWGETQYF. CDR3 sequence (DNA): TGTGCCAGCAGCCAAGATGCATCGAAGTATAGCGGGAGGGCCTGGGGGGAGACCCAGTACTTC. The chain uses TRBV4-2 and TRBJ2-5; 11 positions match TRBD2. There are 21 residues in the CDR3. The germline CDR1 and CDR2 sequences are LGHNA and YNFKEQ. V gave up 0 bases and J gave up 5 bases; unmatched junction bases: 20.

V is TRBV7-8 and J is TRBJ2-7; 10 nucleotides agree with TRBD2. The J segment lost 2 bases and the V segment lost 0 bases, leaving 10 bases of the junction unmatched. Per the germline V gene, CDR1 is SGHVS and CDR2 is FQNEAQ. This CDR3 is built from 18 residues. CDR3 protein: CASSLALASGSLTYEQYF. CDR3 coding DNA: TGTGCCAGCAGCTTAGCCCTGGCTAGCGGGAGCCTAACCTACGAGCAGTACTTC.

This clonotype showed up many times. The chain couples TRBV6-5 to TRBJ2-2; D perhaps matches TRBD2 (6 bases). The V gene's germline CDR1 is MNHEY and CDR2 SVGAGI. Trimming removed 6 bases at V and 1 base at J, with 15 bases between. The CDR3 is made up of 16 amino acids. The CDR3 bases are TGTGCCAGCAGCCTCGACGTGGGACTGAACACCGGGGAGCTGTTTTTT. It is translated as CASSLDVGLNTGELFF.

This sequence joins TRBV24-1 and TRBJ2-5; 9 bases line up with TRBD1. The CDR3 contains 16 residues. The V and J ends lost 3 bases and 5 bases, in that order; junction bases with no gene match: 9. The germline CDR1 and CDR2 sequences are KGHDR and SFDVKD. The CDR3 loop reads CATSDPGQGRGETQYF. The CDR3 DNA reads TGTGCCACCAGTGATCCAGGACAGGGGAGGGGTGAGACCCAGTACTTC.

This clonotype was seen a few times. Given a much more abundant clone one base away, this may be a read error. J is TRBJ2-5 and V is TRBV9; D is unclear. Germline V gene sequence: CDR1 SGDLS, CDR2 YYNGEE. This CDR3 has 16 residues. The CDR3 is CASSVGGRAGQGTQYF. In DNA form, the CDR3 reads TGTGCCAGCAGCGTAGGGGGTCGGGCAGGCCAAGGGACCCAGTACTTC.

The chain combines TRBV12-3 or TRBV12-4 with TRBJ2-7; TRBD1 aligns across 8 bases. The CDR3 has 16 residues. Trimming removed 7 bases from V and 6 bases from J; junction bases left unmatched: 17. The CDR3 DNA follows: TGTGCCAGCAAGTCAGAGGACAGGGCTTTCTCCACCGAGCAGTACTTC. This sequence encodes CASKSEDRAFSTEQYF.

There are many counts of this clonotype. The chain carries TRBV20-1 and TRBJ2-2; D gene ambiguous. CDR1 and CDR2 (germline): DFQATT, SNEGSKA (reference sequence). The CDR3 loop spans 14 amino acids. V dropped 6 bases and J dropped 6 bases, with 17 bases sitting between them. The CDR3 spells CSARTENRAGELFF. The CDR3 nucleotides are TGCAGTGCAAGGACGGAAAATCGTGCCGGGGAGCTGTTTTTT.

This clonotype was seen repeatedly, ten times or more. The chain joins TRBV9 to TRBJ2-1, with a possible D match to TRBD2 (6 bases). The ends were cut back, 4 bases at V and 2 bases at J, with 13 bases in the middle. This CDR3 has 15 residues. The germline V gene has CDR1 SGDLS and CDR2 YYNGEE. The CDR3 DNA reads TGTGCCAGCAGCTCGCCGGACTATACCTACAATGAGCAGTTCTTC. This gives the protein CASSSPDYTYNEQFF.

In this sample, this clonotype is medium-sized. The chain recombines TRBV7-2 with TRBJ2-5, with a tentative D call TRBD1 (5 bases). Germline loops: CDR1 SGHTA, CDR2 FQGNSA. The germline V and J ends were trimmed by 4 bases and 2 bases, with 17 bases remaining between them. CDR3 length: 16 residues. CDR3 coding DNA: TGTGCCAGCAGCTGGGGCTCGTGGGCAGAACAAGAGACCCAGTACTTC. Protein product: CASSWGSWAEQETQYF.

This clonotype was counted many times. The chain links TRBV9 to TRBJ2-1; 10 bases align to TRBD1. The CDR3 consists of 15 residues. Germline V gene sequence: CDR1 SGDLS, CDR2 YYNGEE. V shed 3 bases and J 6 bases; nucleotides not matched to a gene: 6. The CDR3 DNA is TGTGCCAGCAGCGACGGACAGGGGGTATTCAATGAGCAGTTCTTC. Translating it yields CASSDGQGVFNEQFF.

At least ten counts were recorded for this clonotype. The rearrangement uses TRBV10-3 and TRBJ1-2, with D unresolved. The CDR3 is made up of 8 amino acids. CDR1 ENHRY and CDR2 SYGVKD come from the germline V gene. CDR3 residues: CANYGYTF. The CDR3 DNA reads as TGTGCTAACTATGGCTACACCTTC.

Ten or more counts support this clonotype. The CDR3 sequence: CASSLRGRLATNEKLFF. As DNA, the CDR3 is TGTGCCAGCAGCTTACGAGGCAGACTCGCAACTAATGAAAAACTGTTTTTT. This chain joins TRBV7-4 and TRBJ1-4; no firm D call. V was trimmed by 2 bases and J by 0 bases, leaving 13 bases between them. The length of the CDR3 is 17 residues. Germline CDR1 reads SGHVT; CDR2 reads SQSDAQ.

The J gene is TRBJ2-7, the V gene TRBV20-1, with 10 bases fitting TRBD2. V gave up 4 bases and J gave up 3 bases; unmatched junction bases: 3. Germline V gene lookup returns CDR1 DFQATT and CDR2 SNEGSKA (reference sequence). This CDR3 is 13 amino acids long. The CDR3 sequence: CSATGTSVYEQYF. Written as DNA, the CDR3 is TGCAGTGCTACCGGGACTAGCGTCTACGAGCAGTACTTC.

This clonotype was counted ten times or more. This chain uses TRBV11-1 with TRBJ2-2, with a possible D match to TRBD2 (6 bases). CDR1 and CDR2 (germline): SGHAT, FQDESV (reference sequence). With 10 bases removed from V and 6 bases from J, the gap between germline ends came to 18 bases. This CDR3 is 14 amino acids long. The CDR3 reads CAITRGSVAGELFF. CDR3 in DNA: TGTGCCATTACCCGGGGGTCGGTGGCCGGGGAGCTGTTTTTT.

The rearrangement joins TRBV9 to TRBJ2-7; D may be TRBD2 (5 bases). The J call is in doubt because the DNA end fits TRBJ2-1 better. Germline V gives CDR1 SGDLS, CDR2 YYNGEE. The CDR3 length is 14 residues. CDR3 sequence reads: CASSVALAPNEQFF. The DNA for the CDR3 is TGTGCCAGCAGCGTGGCCTTAGCGCCCAATGAGCAGTTCTTC.

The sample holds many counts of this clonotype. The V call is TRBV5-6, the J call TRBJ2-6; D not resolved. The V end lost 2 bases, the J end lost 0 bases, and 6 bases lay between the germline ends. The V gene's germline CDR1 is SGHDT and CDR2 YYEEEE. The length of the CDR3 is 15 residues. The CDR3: CASSLLDSGANVLTF. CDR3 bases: TGTGCCAGCAGCTTATTGGACTCTGGGGCCAACGTCCTGACTTTC. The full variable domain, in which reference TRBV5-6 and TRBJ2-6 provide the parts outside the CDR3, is DAGVTQSPTHLIKTRGQQVTLRCSPKSGHDTVSWYQQALGQGPQFIFQYYEEEERQRGNFPDRFSGHQFPNYSSELNVNALLLGDSALYLCASSLLDSGANVLTFGAGSRLTVL.

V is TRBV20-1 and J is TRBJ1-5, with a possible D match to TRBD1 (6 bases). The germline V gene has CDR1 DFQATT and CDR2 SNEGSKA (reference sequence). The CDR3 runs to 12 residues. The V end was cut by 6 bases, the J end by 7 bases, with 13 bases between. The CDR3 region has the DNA TGCAGTGCACCTAGGGGGGGGCAGCCCCAGCATTTT. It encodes CSAPRGGQPQHF.